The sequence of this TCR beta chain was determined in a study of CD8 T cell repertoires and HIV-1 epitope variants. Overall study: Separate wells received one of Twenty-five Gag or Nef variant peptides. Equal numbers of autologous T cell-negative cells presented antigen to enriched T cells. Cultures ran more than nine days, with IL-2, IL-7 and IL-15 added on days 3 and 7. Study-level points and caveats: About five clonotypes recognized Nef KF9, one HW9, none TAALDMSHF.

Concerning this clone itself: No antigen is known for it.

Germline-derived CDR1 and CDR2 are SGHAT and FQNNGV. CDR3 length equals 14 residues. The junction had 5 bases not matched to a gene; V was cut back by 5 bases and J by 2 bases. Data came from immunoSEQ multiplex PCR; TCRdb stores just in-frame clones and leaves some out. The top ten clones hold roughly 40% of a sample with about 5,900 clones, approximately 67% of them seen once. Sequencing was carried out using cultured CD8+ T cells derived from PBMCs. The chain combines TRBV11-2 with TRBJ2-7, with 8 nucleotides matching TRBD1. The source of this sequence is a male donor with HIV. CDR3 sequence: CASSQTGVTYEQYF. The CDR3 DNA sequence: TGTGCCAGCAGCCAGACAGGGGTGACCTACGAGCAGTACTTC.